This T cell receptor (beta chain) was observed in a study of beta chain features in type 1 diabetes. Overall study results and limits: Equally in patients and controls, shorter templates might have been favored by PCR.

Since all of the isolated RNA was reverse transcribed, expressed TCRB transcripts were what got sequenced. Profiling relied on immunoSEQ multiplex PCR, and the TCRdb table lists in-frame clones only, not all of them. The table lists around 400,000 clones, roughly 12% of them singletons. CDR3 size: 12 residues. CDR1 GTSNPN and CDR2 SVGIG come from the germline V gene (reference sequence). The ends were cut back, 5 bases at V and 11 bases at J, with 18 bases in the middle. As for this clone: As yet, its antigen is unknown.

The sample taken for sequencing was naive CD4+ T cells from blood. This TCR came from a man between 18 and 29 years old in good health. The V gene is TRBV30, the J gene TRBJ1-1; tentatively, D is TRBD1 (5 bases). CDR3 loop: CAWGGREESAFF. The DNA for the CDR3 is TGTGCCTGGGGCGGCAGGGAGGAATCGGCTTTCTTT.